This T cell receptor beta chain is drawn from a study of response to subunit inactivated influenza vaccine. The study, taken as a whole, reports: Researchers suggested that each seasonal influenza vaccination recruits few new T cells.

This clonotype was detected a few times. Its antigen remains unidentified. The CDR3 has 13 residues. The V gene's germline CDR1 is SEHNR and CDR2 FQNEAQ (reference sequence). Trimming removed 5 bases from V and 1 base from J; junction bases left unmatched: 2. TCRdb fed the RT-PCR reads into MiXCR, producing one record per CDR3 protein. The sample holds around 650,000 distinct CDR3 sequences, around 16% seen once. This material consisted of PBMCs from blood, taken 11 to 12 days after vaccination. The chain has TRBV7-9 and TRBJ2-7, with TRBD1 identical over 7 bases. The TCR originated in a man aged 50 to 60 who received an inactivated influenza vaccine. CDR3 residues: CASSDRESYEQYF. The CDR3 coding sequence is TGTGCCAGCAGCGACAGGGAGTCCTACGAGCAGTACTTC.